The 22 T cell receptor beta chains below were found in one sample sequenced in a study of blood T cells in healthy people across ages. A second PCR of about 7 to 12 cycles used a sample-barcoded 5' primer and a J-beta primer mix. TCRdb re-derived calls from the 5' RACE reads in MiXCR, one entry per CDR3 protein. The sample holds approximately 680,000 distinct CDR3 sequences; about 30% are singletons and the top ten take over 15%. Material for sequencing was blood. These receptors all stem from a woman older than 75 in good health.

The chain combines TRBV20-1 with TRBJ2-1, with TRBD2 matching 13 bases. Germline V gives CDR1 DFQATT, CDR2 SNEGSKA (reference sequence). The CDR3 is 13 residues long. V was clipped by 6 bases and J by 8 bases; unmatched bases: 4. As DNA, the CDR3 is TGCAGTGCGAGACTAGCGGGAGGTTATGAGCAGTTCTTC. This gives the protein CSARLAGGYEQFF.

This clonotype appeared a few times. The rearrangement links TRBV6-5 to TRBJ2-7; 9 bases line up with TRBD1. Germline values: CDR1 MNHEY, CDR2 SVGAGI. This CDR3 has 16 amino acids. V lost 0 bases and J lost 3; bases outside the gene matches: 6. CDR3: CASSYSGQGISYEQYF. In nucleotides, the CDR3 is TGTGCCAGCAGTTACTCTGGACAGGGGATTAGCTACGAGCAGTACTTC.

Ten or more counts support this clonotype. This chain connects TRBV15 to TRBJ2-3; D remains unclear. V was shortened by 3 bases and J by 3 bases, with 4 bases between the two germline ends. Germline V gene data show CDR1 as LNHNV and CDR2 as YYDKDF (reference sequence). This CDR3 region has 12 residues. CDR3 sequence: CATSSETDTQYF. CDR3 in DNA: TGTGCCACCAGCAGCGAAACAGATACGCAGTATTTT.

This clonotype occurred a few times. The chain combines TRBV6-5 with TRBJ1-6; 7 nucleotides align to TRBD1. V dropped 5 bases and J dropped 5; count of bases not matched to a gene: 6. The CDR3 is made up of 15 amino acids. Per germline, CDR1 MNHEY and CDR2 SVGAGI. The CDR3, as DNA: TGTGCCAGCAGTCGAACGACAGGGAATAATTCACCCCTCCACTTT. Translation: CASSRTTGNNSPLHF.

This clonotype was observed at least ten times. The chain recombines TRBV10-3 with TRBJ2-7; TRBD1 is a possible D gene (5 bases). Deletions cut 5 bases from V and 5 bases from J, with 10 bases between. CDR3 length: 12 amino acids. Germline assignment: CDR1 ENHRY and CDR2 SYGVKD. The CDR3 loop is CAISHKGNEQYF. The CDR3 DNA reads as TGTGCCATCAGTCACAAGGGGAACGAGCAGTACTTC.

The table lists this clonotype with many counts. V and J are TRBV4-3 and TRBJ2-7; 8 bases fit TRBD1. Germline assignment: CDR1 LGHNA and CDR2 YSLEER. This CDR3 comprises 14 residues. V gave up 4 bases and J gave up 5 bases; unmatched junction bases: 7. CDR3 loop: CASSRDRGQDEQYF. In DNA, the CDR3 is TGCGCCAGCAGCCGAGACAGGGGTCAGGACGAGCAGTACTTC.

This clonotype was counted ten times or more. This rearrangement joins TRBV5-1 to TRBJ2-7, with 15 bases lining up with TRBD2. V lost 4 bases, J lost 0 bases, and 11 bases stayed unmatched. Germline V CDR1 and CDR2: SGHRS, YFSETQ. The CDR3 consists of 19 residues. CDR3 region: CASSIGLAGGKPFSYEQYF. DNA for the CDR3: TGCGCCAGCAGCATTGGACTAGCGGGGGGGAAACCTTTCTCCTACGAGCAGTACTTC.

This clonotype was detected ten times or more. The chain is built from TRBV6-1 and TRBJ1-2; D is unresolved. The CDR3 is 13 amino acids. Germline V CDR1 and CDR2: MNHNS, SASEGT. The V gene lost 1 base and the J gene lost 8 bases, with 11 bases spanning the gap. This CDR3 is CASSEGGVWGYTF. The CDR3 nucleotides are TGTGCCAGCAGTGAAGGTGGAGTATGGGGCTACACCTTC.

Ten or more counts support this clonotype. The V gene is TRBV7-3, the J gene TRBJ2-1; 7 nucleotides align to TRBD2. The CDR3 is 15 residues long. Germline trimming cut 5 bases from V and 6 bases from J; bases unmatched to any gene: 10. The germline CDR1 and CDR2 sequences are SGHTA and FQGTGA. CDR3 amino acids: CASSPTSSQGNEQFF. CDR3 nucleotide sequence: TGTGCCAGCAGCCCGACTAGCTCGCAGGGCAATGAGCAGTTCTTC.

Ten or more counts support this clonotype. The chain uses TRBV7-9 and TRBJ2-5; D possibly corresponds to TRBD1 (5 bases). Trimming cost V 0 bases and J 3 bases, with 11 bases left between them. The CDR3 contains 15 residues. The germline V gene has CDR1 SEHNR and CDR2 FQNEAQ (reference sequence). The CDR3 here is CASSLAWTREETQYF. CDR3 sequence (DNA): TGTGCCAGCAGCTTAGCCTGGACAAGAGAAGAGACCCAGTACTTC.

The chain is built from TRBV3-1 and TRBJ1-1, with 8 bases matching TRBD1. The J segment lost 7 bases and the V segment lost 3 bases, leaving 4 bases of the junction unmatched. CDR1 is LGHDT and CDR2 is YNNKEL in the germline V gene (reference sequence). The CDR3 runs 13 residues. Here the CDR3 reads CASSQGGQGEAFF. The DNA for the CDR3 is TGTGCCAGCAGCCAGGGCGGACAGGGTGAAGCTTTCTTT.

This chain links TRBV30 with TRBJ1-1, with unresolved D. CDR1 is GTSNPN and CDR2 is SVGIG in the germline V gene (reference sequence). V gave up 3 bases and J gave up 3 bases, with 11 bases separating them. CDR3 size: 13 residues. CDR3: CAWRRADYTEAFF. The CDR3 nucleotides read TGTGCCTGGAGAAGGGCAGACTACACTGAAGCTTTCTTT.

The chain recombines TRBV6-6 with TRBJ2-2; D unresolved. This CDR3 is 14 amino acids long. Germline assignment: CDR1 MNHNY and CDR2 SVGAGI (reference sequence). V lost 0 bases, J lost 6 bases, and 8 bases lay in between. The CDR3 spells CASSYSKGSGELFF. CDR3 bases: TGTGCCAGCAGTTACTCGAAAGGCTCCGGGGAGCTGTTTTTT.

At least ten counts were recorded for this clonotype. This chain joins TRBV18 and TRBJ1-2; TRBD1 matches at 7 bases. Germline trimming cut 0 bases from V and 6 bases from J; bases unmatched to any gene: 7. Germline values: CDR1 KGHSH, CDR2 LQKENI. The CDR3 is 15 amino acids. DNA for the CDR3: TGTGCCAGCTCACCACCCAATACGGGACAGCATGGCTACACCTTC. Protein sequence: CASSPPNTGQHGYTF.

Only a few counts were recorded for this clonotype. The chain is built from TRBV20-1 and TRBJ2-1; 10 nucleotides agree with TRBD2. Germline CDR1 and CDR2: DFQATT and SNEGSKA (reference sequence). V lost 4 bases, J lost 9 bases, and 9 bases stayed unmatched. The CDR3 totals 14 residues. In nucleotides, the CDR3 is TGCAGTGCTAAACCGGGGACTAGCGAGATTGAGCAGTTCTTC. Translated, it gives CSAKPGTSEIEQFF.

Ten or more counts support this clonotype. The chain uses TRBV27 and TRBJ2-6; 7 bases fit TRBD2. Germline CDR1 reads MNHEY; CDR2 reads SMNVEV (reference sequence). J gave up 4 bases and V 10 bases, and 4 bases lay outside the gene matches. The CDR3 spans 13 residues. The CDR3 DNA follows: TGTGCCATCGGGAGGATGGGGGCCAACGTCCTGACTTTC. It encodes CAIGRMGANVLTF.

This clonotype was counted many times. V usage is TRBV6-5 and J usage is TRBJ2-7; the D is unclear. The germline CDR1 and CDR2 sequences are MNHEY and SVGAGI. The CDR3 is made up of 12 amino acids. Deletions cut 5 bases from V and 4 bases from J, with 9 bases between. The CDR3 protein is CASSGGPYEQYF. CDR3 coding DNA: TGTGCCAGCAGTGGCGGACCGTACGAGCAGTACTTC.

About this clonotype itself: The junction departs from the called germline gene at one end, perhaps through a read error. The rearrangement links TRBV6-6 to TRBJ2-3; 9 positions agree with TRBD1. Germline V gene sequence: CDR1 MNHNY, CDR2 SVGAGI (reference sequence). CDR3 size: 15 residues. CDR3 region: CTSSPGQGRTDTQYF. DNA for the CDR3: TGTACCAGCAGTCCCGGACAGGGGCGGACAGATACGCAGTATTTT.

V usage is TRBV5-1 and J usage is TRBJ1-2; D possibly corresponds to TRBD1 (6 bases). CDR1 and CDR2 (germline): SGHRS, YFSETQ. The CDR3 has 14 residues. V was shortened by 0 bases and J by 6 bases, with 12 bases between the two germline ends. DNA for the CDR3: TGCGCCAGCAGCTTGGACTGGGACACAAATGGCTACACCTTC. Protein: CASSLDWDTNGYTF.

Worth noting for this clonotype: A much more abundant neighbour one base away suggests this may be a read error. The rearrangement joins TRBV20-1 to TRBJ2-1; D possibly corresponds to TRBD1 (6 bases). The DNA end is a closer match to TRBJ2-7, so the J assignment may be wrong. This CDR3 spans 15 amino acids. In germline, CDR1 is DFQATT, CDR2 SNEGSKA (reference sequence). In DNA, the CDR3 is TGCAGTGCTAGTGGGGGCCAAGTCTCCTACAATGAGCAGTACTTC. Protein: CSASGGQVSYNEQYF.

This clonotype was detected ten times or more. The CDR3 here is CASSGSQGITEAFF. The CDR3 DNA reads TGTGCCAGCAGCGGTTCCCAAGGGATCACTGAAGCTTTCTTT. The rearrangement links TRBV9 to TRBJ1-1; D uncertain. The CDR3 covers 14 residues. Germline-derived CDR1 and CDR2 are SGDLS and YYNGEE. V shed 3 bases and J shed 4 bases, with 13 bases lying between them.

There are many counts of this clonotype. V and J are TRBV7-3 and TRBJ1-5; D not certain. The CDR3 extends over 17 amino acids. Looked up from germline, CDR1 is SGHTA and CDR2 is FQGTGA. Trimming removed 4 bases from V and 2 bases from J, with 18 bases in between. CDR3 loop: CASSSGRVREGNQPQHF. CDR3 bases: TGTGCCAGCAGCTCCGGGAGGGTCCGCGAGGGCAATCAGCCCCAGCATTTT.